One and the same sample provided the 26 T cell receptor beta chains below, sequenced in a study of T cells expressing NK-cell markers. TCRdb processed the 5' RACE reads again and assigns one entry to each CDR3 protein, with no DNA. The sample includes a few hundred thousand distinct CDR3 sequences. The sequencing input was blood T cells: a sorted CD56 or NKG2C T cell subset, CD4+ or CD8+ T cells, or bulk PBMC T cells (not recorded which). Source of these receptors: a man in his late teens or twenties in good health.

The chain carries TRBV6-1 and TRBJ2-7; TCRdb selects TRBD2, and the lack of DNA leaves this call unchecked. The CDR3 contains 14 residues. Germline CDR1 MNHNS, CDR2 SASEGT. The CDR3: CASSESPRHYEQYF.

The CDR3 sequence: CAISESSGPEFF. The chain uses TRBV10-3 and TRBJ2-1; there is no DNA to check the TCRdb D call of TRBD1. The CDR3 has 12 residues. Germline loops: CDR1 ENHRY, CDR2 SYGVKD.

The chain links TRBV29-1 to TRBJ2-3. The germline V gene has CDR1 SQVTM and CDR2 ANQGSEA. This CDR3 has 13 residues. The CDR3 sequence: CSGDVGGSDTQYF.

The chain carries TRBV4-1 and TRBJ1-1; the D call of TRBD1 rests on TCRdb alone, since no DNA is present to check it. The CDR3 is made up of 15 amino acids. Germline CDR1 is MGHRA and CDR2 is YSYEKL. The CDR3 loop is CASSQDRQGRTEAFF.

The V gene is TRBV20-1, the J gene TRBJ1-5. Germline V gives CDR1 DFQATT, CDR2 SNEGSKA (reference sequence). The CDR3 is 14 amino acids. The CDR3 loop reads CSVSFPYSNQPQHF.

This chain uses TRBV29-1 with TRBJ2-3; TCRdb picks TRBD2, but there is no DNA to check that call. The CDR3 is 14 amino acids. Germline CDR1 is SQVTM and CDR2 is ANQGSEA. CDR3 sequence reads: CSARKSPGADTQYF.

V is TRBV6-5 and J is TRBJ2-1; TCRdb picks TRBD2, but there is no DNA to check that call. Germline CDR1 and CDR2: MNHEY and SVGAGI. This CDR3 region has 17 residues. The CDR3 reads CASSNRVAGGLYNEQFF.

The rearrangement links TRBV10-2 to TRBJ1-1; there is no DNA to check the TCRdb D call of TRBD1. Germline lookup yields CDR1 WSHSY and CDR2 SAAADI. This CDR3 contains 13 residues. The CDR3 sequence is CASSESTWGAAFF.

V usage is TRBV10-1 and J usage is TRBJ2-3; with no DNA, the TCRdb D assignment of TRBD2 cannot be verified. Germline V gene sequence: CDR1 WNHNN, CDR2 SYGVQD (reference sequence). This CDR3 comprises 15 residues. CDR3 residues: CASSESSGGADTQYF.

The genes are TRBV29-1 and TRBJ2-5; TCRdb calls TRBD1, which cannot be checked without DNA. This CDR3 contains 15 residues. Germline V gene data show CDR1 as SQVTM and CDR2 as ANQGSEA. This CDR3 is CSVEKATGAGETQYF.

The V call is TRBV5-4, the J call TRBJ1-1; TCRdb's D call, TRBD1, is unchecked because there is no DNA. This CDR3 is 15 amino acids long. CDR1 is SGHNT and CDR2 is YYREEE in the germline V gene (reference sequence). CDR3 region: CASSPRTDRAPEAFF. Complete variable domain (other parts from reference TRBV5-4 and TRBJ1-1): ETGVTQSPTHLIKTRGQQVTLRCSSQSGHNTVSWYQQALGQGPQFIFQYYREEENGRGNFPPRFSGLQFPNYSSELNVNALELDDSALYLCASSPRTDRAPEAFFGQGTRLTVV.

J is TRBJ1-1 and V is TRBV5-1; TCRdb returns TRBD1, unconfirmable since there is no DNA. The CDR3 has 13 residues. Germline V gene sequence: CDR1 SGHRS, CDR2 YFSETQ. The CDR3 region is CASSRGGLIEAFF.

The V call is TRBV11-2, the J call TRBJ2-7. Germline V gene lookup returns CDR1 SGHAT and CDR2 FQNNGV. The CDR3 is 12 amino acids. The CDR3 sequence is CASSLDIYEQYF.

The CDR3 loop reads CASSSEVGRINTEAFF. V gene TRBV7-2 combines with J gene TRBJ1-1. The germline gives CDR1 SGHTA, CDR2 FQGNSA. This CDR3 is built from 16 residues.

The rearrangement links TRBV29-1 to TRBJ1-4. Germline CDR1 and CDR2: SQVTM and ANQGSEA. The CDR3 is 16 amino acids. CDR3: CSGRYGGSATNEKLFF. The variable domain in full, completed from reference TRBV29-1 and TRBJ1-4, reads SAVISQKPSRDICQRGTSLTIQCQVDSQVTMMFWYRQQPGQSLTLIATANQGSEATYESGFVIDKFPISRPNLTFSTLTVSNMSPEDSSIYLCSGRYGGSATNEKLFFGSGTQLSVL.

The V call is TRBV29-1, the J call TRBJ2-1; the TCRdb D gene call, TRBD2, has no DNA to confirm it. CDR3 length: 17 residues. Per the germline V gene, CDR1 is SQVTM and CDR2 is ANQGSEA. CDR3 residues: CSVVGLAGGDVYNEQFF.

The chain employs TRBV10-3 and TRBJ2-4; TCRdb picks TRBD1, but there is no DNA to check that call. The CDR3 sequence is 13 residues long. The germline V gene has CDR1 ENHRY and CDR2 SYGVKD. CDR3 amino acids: CAIRSGPPDIQYF.

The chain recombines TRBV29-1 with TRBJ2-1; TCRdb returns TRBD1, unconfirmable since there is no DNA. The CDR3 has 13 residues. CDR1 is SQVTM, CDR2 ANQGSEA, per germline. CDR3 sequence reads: CSVLSGTSTEQFF.

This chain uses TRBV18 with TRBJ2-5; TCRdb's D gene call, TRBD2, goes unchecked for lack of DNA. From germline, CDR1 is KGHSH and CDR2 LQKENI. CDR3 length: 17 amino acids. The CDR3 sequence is CASSPTVGLAGVETQYF.

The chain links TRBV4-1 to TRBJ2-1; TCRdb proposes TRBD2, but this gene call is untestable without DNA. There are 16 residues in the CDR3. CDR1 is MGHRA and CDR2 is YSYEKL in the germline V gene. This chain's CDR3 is CASSYPGLAGLNEQFF.

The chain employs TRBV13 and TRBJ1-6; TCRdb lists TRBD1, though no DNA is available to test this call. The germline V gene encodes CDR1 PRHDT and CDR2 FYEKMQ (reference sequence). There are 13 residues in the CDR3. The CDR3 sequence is CASSLGTVSPLHF.

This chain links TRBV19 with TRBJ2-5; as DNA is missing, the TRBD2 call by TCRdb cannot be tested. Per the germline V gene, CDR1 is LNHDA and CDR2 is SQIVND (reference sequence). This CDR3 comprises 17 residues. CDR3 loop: CASSMRSASGSRETQYF. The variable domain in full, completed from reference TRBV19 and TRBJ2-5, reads DGGITQSPKYLFRKEGQNVTLSCEQNLNHDAMYWYRQDPGQGLRLIYYSQIVNDFQKGDIAEGYSVSREKKESFPLTVTSAQKNPTAFYLCASSMRSASGSRETQYFGPGTRLLVL.

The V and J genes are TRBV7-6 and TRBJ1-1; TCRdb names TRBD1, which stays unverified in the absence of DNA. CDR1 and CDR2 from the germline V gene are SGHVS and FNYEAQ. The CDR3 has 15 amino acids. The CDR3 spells CASSLGDNVNTEAFF.

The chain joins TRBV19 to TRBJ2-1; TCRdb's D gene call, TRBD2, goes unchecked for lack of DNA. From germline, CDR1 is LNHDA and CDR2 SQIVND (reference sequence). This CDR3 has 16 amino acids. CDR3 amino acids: CASSPVGRARYNEQFF.

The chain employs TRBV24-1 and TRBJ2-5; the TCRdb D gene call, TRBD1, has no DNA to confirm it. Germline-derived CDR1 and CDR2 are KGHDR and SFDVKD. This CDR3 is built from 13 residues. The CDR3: CATSGGGQETQYF.

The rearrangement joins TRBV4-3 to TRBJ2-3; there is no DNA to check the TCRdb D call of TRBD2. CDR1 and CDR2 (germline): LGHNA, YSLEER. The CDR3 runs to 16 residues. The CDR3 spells CASSLVAGGWTDTQYF.